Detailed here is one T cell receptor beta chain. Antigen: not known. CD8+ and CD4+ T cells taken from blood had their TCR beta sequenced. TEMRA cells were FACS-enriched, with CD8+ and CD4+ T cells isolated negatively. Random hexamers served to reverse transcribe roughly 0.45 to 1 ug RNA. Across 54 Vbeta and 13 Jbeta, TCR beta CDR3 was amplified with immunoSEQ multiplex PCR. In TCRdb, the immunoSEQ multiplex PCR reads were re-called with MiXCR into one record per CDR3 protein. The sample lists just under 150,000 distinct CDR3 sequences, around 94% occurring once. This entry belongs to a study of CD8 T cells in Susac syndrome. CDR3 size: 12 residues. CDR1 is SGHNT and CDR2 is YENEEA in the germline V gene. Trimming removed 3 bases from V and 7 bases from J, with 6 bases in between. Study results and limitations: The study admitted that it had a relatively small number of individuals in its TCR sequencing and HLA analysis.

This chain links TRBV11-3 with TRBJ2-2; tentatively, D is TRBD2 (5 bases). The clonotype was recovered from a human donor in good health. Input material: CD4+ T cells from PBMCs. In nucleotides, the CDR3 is TGTGCCAGCAGCTTCGGGGACGGGGAGCTGTTTTTT. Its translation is CASSFGDGELFF.